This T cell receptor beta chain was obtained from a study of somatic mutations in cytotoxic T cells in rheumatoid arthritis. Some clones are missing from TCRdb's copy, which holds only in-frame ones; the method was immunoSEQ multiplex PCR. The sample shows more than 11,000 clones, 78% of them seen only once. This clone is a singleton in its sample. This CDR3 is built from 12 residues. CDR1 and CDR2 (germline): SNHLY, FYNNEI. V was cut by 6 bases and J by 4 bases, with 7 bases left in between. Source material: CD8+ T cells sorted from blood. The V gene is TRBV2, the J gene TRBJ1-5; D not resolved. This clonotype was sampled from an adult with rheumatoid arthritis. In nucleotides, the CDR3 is TGTGCCAGCAGGAGAGGAAATCAGCCCCAGCATTTT. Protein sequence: CASRRGNQPQHF.